What follows are 4 T cell receptor beta chains derived from one specimen sequenced in a study of CD8+ T cells in alopecia areata. The treatment: oral pan-JAK inhibitor, 5-10 mg twice daily. Sequencing relied on a cDNA template that was reverse transcribed from extracted RNA. Generated by immunoSEQ multiplex PCR, the TCRdb table keeps only in-frame clones and is missing some. Seen here are under 200,000 clones, approximately 60% observed once, and the top ten hold 13% to 15%. The input for sequencing was CD4+ T cells sorted from blood, taken at week 24, from a patient treated with tofacitinib. These receptors originate from a human donor with alopecia areata.

The rearrangement joins TRBV9 to TRBJ2-7; perhaps TRBD2 as D (5 bases). V lost 4 bases and J lost 4, with 9 bases in between. This CDR3 contains 12 residues. CDR1 SGDLS and CDR2 YYNGEE come from the germline V gene. The CDR3 nucleotides are TGTGCCAGCAGCCGGTCGGGGTACGAGCAGTACTTC. Its protein product is CASSRSGYEQYF.

CDR3 sequence reads: CASSQEKDRDRGSNQPQHF. CDR3 DNA: TGCGCCAGCAGCCAAGAGAAGGACCGGGACAGGGGTTCCAATCAGCCCCAGCATTTT. The rearrangement joins TRBV4-1 to TRBJ1-5, with TRBD1 matching 10 bases. Trimming removed 0 bases from V and 3 bases from J; junction bases left unmatched: 11. CDR3 size: 19 residues. Germline assignment: CDR1 MGHRA and CDR2 YSYEKL.

The chain combines TRBV10-2 with TRBJ2-7; TRBD1 matches at 7 bases. Trimming cost V 7 bases and J 0 bases; bases outside gene matches: 12. The CDR3 sequence is 16 residues long. Germline V gene lookup returns CDR1 WSHSY and CDR2 SAAADI. CDR3 sequence: CASTFSRQGSSYEQYF. As DNA, the CDR3 is TGCGCCAGCACCTTCTCCCGACAGGGATCCTCCTACGAGCAGTACTTC.

V usage is TRBV10-3 and J usage is TRBJ1-2; no clear D. Trimming cost V 5 bases and J 4 bases, with 8 bases left between them. Germline V gene sequence: CDR1 ENHRY, CDR2 SYGVKD. The length of the CDR3 is 12 residues. CDR3 sequence (DNA): TGTGCCATCAGTCACGACCGCTATGGCTACACCTTC. It is translated as CAISHDRYGYTF.